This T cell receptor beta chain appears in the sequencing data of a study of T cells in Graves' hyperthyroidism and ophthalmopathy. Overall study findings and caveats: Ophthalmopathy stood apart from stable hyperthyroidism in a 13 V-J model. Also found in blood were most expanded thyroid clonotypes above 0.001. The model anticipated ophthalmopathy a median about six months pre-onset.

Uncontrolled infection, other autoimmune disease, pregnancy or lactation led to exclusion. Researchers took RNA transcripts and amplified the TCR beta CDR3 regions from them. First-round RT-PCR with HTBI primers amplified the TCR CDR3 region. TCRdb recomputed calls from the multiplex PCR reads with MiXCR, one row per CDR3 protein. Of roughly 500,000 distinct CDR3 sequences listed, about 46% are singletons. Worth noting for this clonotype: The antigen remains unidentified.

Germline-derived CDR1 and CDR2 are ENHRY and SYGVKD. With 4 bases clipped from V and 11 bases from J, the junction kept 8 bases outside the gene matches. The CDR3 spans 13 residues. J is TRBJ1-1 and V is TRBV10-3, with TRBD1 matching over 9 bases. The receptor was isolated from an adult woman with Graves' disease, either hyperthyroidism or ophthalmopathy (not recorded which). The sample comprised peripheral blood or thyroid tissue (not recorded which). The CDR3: CAISGDRAGSAFF. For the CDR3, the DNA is TGTGCCATCAGTGGGGACAGGGCTGGCTCGGCTTTCTTT.